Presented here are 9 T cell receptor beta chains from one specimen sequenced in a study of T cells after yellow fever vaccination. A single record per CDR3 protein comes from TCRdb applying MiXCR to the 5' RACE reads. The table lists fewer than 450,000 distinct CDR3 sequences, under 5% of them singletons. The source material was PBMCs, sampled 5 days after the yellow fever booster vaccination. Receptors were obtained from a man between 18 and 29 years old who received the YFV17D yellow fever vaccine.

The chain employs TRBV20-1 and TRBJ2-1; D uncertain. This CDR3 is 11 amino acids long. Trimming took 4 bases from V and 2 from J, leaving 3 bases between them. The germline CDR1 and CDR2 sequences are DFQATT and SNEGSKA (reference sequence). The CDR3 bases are TGCAGTGCTAATACCTACAATGAGCAGTTCTTC. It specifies CSANTYNEQFF.

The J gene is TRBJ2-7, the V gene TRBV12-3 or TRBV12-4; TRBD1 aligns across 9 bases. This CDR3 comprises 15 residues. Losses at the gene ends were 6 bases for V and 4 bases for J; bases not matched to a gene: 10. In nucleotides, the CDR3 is TGTGCCAGCAGACCCGAGGGACAGGGCTTGTACGAGCAGTACTTC. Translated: CASRPEGQGLYEQYF.

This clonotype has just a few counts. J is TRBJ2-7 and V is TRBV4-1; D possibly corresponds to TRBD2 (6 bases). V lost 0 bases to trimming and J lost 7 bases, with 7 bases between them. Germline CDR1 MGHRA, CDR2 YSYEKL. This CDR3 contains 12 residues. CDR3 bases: TGCGCCAGCAGCCAAGACAGCGGGGAGCAGTACGTC. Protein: CASSQDSGEQYV.

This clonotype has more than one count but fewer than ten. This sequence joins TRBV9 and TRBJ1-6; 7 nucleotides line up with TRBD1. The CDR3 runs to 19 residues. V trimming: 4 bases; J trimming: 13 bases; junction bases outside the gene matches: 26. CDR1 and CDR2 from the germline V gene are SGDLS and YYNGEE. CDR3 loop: CASSPSWRIDRVLSNPLHF. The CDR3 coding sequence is TGTGCCAGCAGCCCCTCCTGGAGAATAGACAGGGTTCTTTCAAACCCCCTCCACTTT. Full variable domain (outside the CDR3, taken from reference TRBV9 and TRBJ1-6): DSGVTQTPKHLITATGQRVTLRCSPRSGDLSVYWYQQSLDQGLQFLIQYYNGEERAKGNILERFSAQQFPDLHSELNLSSLELGDSALYFCASSPSWRIDRVLSNPLHFGNGTRLTVT.

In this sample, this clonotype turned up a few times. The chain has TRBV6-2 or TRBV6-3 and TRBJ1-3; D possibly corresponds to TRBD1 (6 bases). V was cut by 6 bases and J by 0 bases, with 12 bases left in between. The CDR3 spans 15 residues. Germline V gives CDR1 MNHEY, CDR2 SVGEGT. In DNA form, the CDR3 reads TGTGCCAGCAGGTCGGGGGGCCCCTCTGGAAACACCATATATTTT. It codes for CASRSGGPSGNTIYF.

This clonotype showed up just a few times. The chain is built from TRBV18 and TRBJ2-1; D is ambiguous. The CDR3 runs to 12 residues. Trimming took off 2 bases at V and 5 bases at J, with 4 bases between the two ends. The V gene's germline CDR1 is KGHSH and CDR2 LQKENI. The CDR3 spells CASSPANNEQFF. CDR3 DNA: TGTGCCAGCTCACCAGCGAACAATGAGCAGTTCTTC.

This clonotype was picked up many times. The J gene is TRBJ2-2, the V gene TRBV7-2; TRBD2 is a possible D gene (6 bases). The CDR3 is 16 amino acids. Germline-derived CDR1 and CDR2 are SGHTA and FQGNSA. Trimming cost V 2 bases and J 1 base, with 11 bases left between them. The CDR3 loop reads CASSLQSGGNTGELFF. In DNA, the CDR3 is TGTGCCAGCAGCTTACAGTCCGGGGGGAACACCGGGGAGCTGTTTTTT.

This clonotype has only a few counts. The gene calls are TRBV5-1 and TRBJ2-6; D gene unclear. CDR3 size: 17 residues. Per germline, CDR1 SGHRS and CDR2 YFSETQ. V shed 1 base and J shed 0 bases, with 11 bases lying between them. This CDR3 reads CASSLYQPPSGANVLTF. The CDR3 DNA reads TGCGCCAGCAGCTTGTACCAGCCACCCTCTGGGGCCAACGTCCTGACTTTC.

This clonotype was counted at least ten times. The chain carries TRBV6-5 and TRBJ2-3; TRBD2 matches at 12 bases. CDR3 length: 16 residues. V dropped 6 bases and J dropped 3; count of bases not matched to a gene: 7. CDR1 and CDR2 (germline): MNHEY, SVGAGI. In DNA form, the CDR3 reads TGTGCCAGCAGCCCGCTAGCGGGGGGGCATACAGATACGCAGTATTTT. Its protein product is CASSPLAGGHTDTQYF.